One sample yielded the 20 T cell receptor beta chains listed below, sequenced in a study of cytomegalovirus exposure and HLA in healthy donors. A multiplex PCR was run with 60 Vbeta primers and 13 Jbeta primers. Using immunoSEQ multiplex PCR, the repertoire was profiled, and TCRdb retains in-frame clones only, with some absent. The table has some 120,000 clones, 81% seen once. Sequenced: PBMCs. All receptors derive from a man younger than 30 in good health and CMV-seronegative.

The chain carries TRBV7-9 and TRBJ2-1; tentatively, D is TRBD2 (6 bases). Germline lookup yields CDR1 SEHNR and CDR2 FQNEAQ (reference sequence). CDR3 length: 15 amino acids. Trimming took 1 base from V and 2 from J, leaving 9 bases between them. Here the CDR3 reads CASSLVGGPYNEQFF. The CDR3 DNA follows: TGTGCCAGCAGCTTAGTCGGGGGACCCTACAATGAGCAGTTCTTC.

V gene TRBV15 combines with J gene TRBJ2-5, with a tentative D call TRBD1 (5 bases). Germline V CDR1 and CDR2: LNHNV, YYDKDF (reference sequence). This CDR3 spans 16 amino acids. Trimming took 3 bases from V and 1 from J, leaving 15 bases between them. CDR3 protein: CATSRPPGKGQETQYF. In nucleotides, the CDR3 is TGTGCCACCAGCAGGCCTCCAGGGAAGGGCCAAGAGACCCAGTACTTC. Supplemented by reference TRBV15 and TRBJ2-5, the full variable domain reads DAMVIQNPRYQVTQFGKPVTLSCSQTLNHNVMYWYQQKSSQAPKLLFHYYDKDFNNEADTPDNFQSRRPNTSFCFLDIRSPGLGDTAMYLCATSRPPGKGQETQYFGPGTRLLVL.

The J gene is TRBJ1-5, the V gene TRBV4-1; D is ambiguous. This CDR3 contains 18 residues. V lost 1 base and J 3 bases, leaving 19 bases between the germline ends. Germline V gene lookup returns CDR1 MGHRA and CDR2 YSYEKL. The CDR3 reads CASSQVLSRVRDNQPQHF. DNA for the CDR3: TGCGCCAGCAGCCAAGTACTATCGCGGGTGAGGGACAATCAGCCCCAGCATTTT.

The chain combines TRBV5-6 with TRBJ2-2, with 11 nucleotides matching TRBD2. Germline V gives CDR1 SGHDT, CDR2 YYEEEE. The CDR3 spans 17 residues. J was trimmed by 3 bases and V by 1 base; bases with no gene match: 5. CDR3 coding DNA: TGTGCCAGCAGCTTGTTTAGCGGGGGGGTTTACACCGGGGAGCTGTTTTTT. Translated, it gives CASSLFSGGVYTGELFF.

This chain links TRBV9 with TRBJ2-5, with TRBD2 matching over 8 bases. The CDR3 contains 16 residues. Germline trimming cut 0 bases from V and 0 bases from J; bases unmatched to any gene: 4. Germline assignment: CDR1 SGDLS and CDR2 YYNGEE. CDR3 in amino acids: CASSVALRGDQETQYF. The CDR3 bases are TGTGCCAGCAGCGTAGCTCTGCGGGGGGACCAAGAGACCCAGTACTTC.

V and J are TRBV5-4 and TRBJ2-7; D unresolved. The CDR3 is 15 amino acids. The V and J ends lost 0 bases and 0 bases respectively, with 10 bases between them. Per the germline V gene, CDR1 is SGHNT and CDR2 is YYREEE (reference sequence). The CDR3 bases are TGTGCCAGCAGCTTGGTAACGGTGTCCTCCTACGAGCAGTACTTC. Amino acid sequence: CASSLVTVSSYEQYF.

The chain joins TRBV19 to TRBJ1-4, with D tentatively TRBD1 (6 bases). The CDR3 is 16 residues long. CDR1 LNHDA and CDR2 SQIVND come from the germline V gene (reference sequence). V was trimmed by 3 bases and J by 5 bases, leaving 16 bases between them. CDR3 sequence (DNA): TGTGCCAGTAGTATTTGGCATGGGGGGGGCAATGAAAAACTGTTTTTT. Protein product: CASSIWHGGGNEKLFF. The full variable domain, with the rest looked up from reference TRBV19 and TRBJ1-4, is DGGITQSPKYLFRKEGQNVTLSCEQNLNHDAMYWYRQDPGQGLRLIYYSQIVNDFQKGDIAEGYSVSREKKESFPLTVTSAQKNPTAFYLCASSIWHGGGNEKLFFGSGTQLSVL.

V is TRBV7-6 and J is TRBJ1-1; TRBD1 is a possible D gene (6 bases). The CDR3 covers 13 residues. Germline lookup yields CDR1 SGHVS and CDR2 FNYEAQ. V was trimmed by 6 bases and J by 5 bases, leaving 13 bases between them. CDR3 amino acids: CASSPSRGTEAFF. The CDR3 DNA follows: TGTGCCAGCAGTCCTTCCAGGGGAACTGAAGCTTTCTTT. Full variable domain (missing parts from reference TRBV7-6 and TRBJ1-1): GAGVSQSPRYKVTKRGQDVALRCDPISGHVSLYWYRQALGQGPEFLTYFNYEAQQDKSGLPNDRFSAERPEGSISTLTIQRTEQRDSAMYRCASSPSRGTEAFFGQGTRLTVV.

CDR3 bases: TGTGCCAGTAGTACCCCCCGGGGTGGTAGGAGTGAAAAACTGTTTTTT. Translation gives CASSTPRGGRSEKLFF. This chain joins TRBV19 and TRBJ1-4, with D hard to call. This CDR3 has 16 amino acids. The germline V gene encodes CDR1 LNHDA and CDR2 SQIVND (reference sequence). Trimming took 4 bases from V and 7 from J, leaving 19 bases between them.

The chain is built from TRBV12-2 and TRBJ1-3; TRBD1 is taken as the D call from the table, unchecked against the DNA. TRBV12-2 is a pseudogene. The CDR3 loop spans 16 amino acids. Here the CDR3 reads CASRVRQGTAGNTIYF. The CDR3 DNA sequence: TGTGCAAGTCGCGTAAGACAGGGAACAGCTGGAAACACCATATATTTT.

J is TRBJ1-6 and V is TRBV4-3, with 10 nucleotides matching TRBD1. The CDR3 spans 16 residues. Germline trimming cut 5 bases from V and 7 bases from J; bases unmatched to any gene: 8. Germline loops: CDR1 LGHNA, CDR2 YSLEER. The CDR3 reads CASSVDRGLLNSPLHF. The CDR3 DNA reads TGCGCCAGCAGCGTAGACAGGGGGCTTTTGAATTCACCCCTCCACTTT.

V is TRBV9 and J is TRBJ1-2, with D unresolved. V lost 0 bases to trimming and J lost 4 bases, with 10 bases between them. This CDR3 has 14 amino acids. Germline V gene lookup returns CDR1 SGDLS and CDR2 YYNGEE. CDR3 region: CASSVDVDSYGYTF. The CDR3 bases are TGTGCCAGCAGCGTAGATGTAGATTCCTATGGCTACACCTTC.

V usage is TRBV11-2 and J usage is TRBJ2-4; TRBD1 might be the D (6 bases). Germline V gene data show CDR1 as SGHAT and CDR2 as FQNNGV. This CDR3 comprises 14 residues. The ends were cut back, 1 base at V and 3 bases at J, with 7 bases in the middle. The CDR3 region has the DNA TGTGCCAGCAGCTTAGGGGACAACAAAAACATTCAGTACTTC. This sequence encodes CASSLGDNKNIQYF.

This clone was found a few times. The J gene is TRBJ2-2, the V gene TRBV10-3; D call uncertain. The CDR3 consists of 11 residues. Germline assignment: CDR1 ENHRY and CDR2 SYGVKD. Trimming stripped 4 bases from V and 7 bases from J, with 4 bases between. CDR3 loop: CAISAGGELFF. In nucleotides, the CDR3 is TGTGCCATCAGTGCGGGCGGGGAGCTGTTTTTT.

The rearrangement links TRBV15 to TRBJ2-1; D call uncertain. V lost 5 bases and J lost 0, with 14 bases in between. This CDR3 region has 16 residues. Germline CDR1 reads LNHNV; CDR2 reads YYDKDF (reference sequence). The CDR3 nucleotides are TGTGCCACCAGCCCCCAGGCCGTGGTCTCCTACAATGAGCAGTTCTTC. Its protein is CATSPQAVVSYNEQFF.

The chain uses TRBV25-1 and TRBJ1-1; maybe TRBD1 (5 bases). In germline, CDR1 is MGHDK, CDR2 SYGVNS. The CDR3 contains 14 residues. Trimming took off 6 bases at V and 1 base at J, with 12 bases between the two ends. This CDR3 reads CASRGGNWNTEAFF. The DNA for the CDR3 is TGTGCCAGCAGGGGGGGTAACTGGAACACTGAAGCTTTCTTT. Looking up the rest from reference TRBV25-1 and TRBJ1-1 gives the full variable domain: EADIYQTPRYLVIGTGKKITLECSQTMGHDKMYWYQQDPGMELHLIHYSYGVNSTEKGDLSSESTVSRIRTEHFPLTLESARPSHTSQYLCASRGGNWNTEAFFGQGTRLTVV.

In its sample, this clone was seen once. The V and J genes are TRBV7-2 and TRBJ2-7; D might be TRBD2 (6 bases). With 0 bases removed from V and 0 bases from J, the gap between germline ends came to 6 bases. Germline loops: CDR1 SGHTA, CDR2 FQGNSA. CDR3 length equals 14 residues. CDR3 nucleotide sequence: TGTGCCAGCAGCTTAGCGGGACTCTCCTACGAGCAGTACTTC. Residues: CASSLAGLSYEQYF. Complete variable domain (other parts from reference TRBV7-2 and TRBJ2-7): GAGVSQSPSNKVTEKGKDVELRCDPISGHTALYWYRQSLGQGLEFLIYFQGNSAPDKSGLPSDRFSAERTGGSVSTLTIQRTQQEDSAVYLCASSLAGLSYEQYFGPGTRLTVT.

The CDR3 region has the DNA TGTGCCACCAGCAGTCTCTCCCTGTCCGGGGAGCTGTTTTTT. Protein product: CATSSLSLSGELFF. The chain has TRBV15 and TRBJ2-2; D gene ambiguous. V shed 3 bases and J shed 6 bases, with 11 bases lying between them. This CDR3 region has 14 residues. Germline CDR1 and CDR2: LNHNV and YYDKDF (reference sequence).

This chain links TRBV4-2 with TRBJ1-3; 7 bases align to TRBD1. The CDR3 covers 17 residues. Germline V lookup: CDR1 LGHNA, CDR2 YNFKEQ. V lost 3 bases and J lost 0; bases outside the gene matches: 8. The CDR3 spells CASSHPDRDFSGNTIYF. The CDR3 DNA reads TGTGCCAGCAGCCACCCCGACAGGGACTTCTCTGGAAACACCATATATTTT.

The chain employs TRBV7-6 and TRBJ1-4; 12 positions agree with TRBD1. CDR3 length equals 15 residues. V lost 5 bases and J lost 8; bases outside the gene matches: 6. Germline V gene sequence: CDR1 SGHVS, CDR2 FNYEAQ. The CDR3 DNA follows: TGTGCCAGCAGCCCGACCGGGACAGGGGGCGAAAAACTGTTTTTT. Translation: CASSPTGTGGEKLFF.